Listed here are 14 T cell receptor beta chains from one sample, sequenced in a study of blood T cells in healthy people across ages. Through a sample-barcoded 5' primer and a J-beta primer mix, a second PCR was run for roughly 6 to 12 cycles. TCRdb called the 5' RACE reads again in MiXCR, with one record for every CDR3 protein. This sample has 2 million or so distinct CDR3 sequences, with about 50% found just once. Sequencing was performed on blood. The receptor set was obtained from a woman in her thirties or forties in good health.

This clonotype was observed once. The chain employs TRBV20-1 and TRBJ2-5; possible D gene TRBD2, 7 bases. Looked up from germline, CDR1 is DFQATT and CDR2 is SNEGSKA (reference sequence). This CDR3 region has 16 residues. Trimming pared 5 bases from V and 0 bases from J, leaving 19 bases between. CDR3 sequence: CSAGGGRGEYQETQYF. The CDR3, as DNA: TGCAGTGCTGGGGGGGGCCGGGGGGAGTACCAAGAGACCCAGTACTTC.

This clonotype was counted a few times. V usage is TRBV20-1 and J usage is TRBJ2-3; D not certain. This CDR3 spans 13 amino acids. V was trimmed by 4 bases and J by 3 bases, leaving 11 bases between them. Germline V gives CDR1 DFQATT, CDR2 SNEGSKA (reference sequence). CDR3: CSAIRPDTDTQYF. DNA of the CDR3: TGCAGTGCTATACGGCCCGATACAGATACGCAGTATTTT.

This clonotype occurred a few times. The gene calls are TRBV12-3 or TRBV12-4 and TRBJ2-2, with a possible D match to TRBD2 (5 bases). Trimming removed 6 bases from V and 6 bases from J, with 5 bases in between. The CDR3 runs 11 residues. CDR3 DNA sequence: TGTGCCAGCAGGCGGGCCGGGGAGCTGTTTTTT. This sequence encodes CASRRAGELFF.

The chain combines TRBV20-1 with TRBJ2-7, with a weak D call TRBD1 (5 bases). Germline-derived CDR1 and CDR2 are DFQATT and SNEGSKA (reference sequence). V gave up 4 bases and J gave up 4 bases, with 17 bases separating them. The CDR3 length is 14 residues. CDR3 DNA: TGCAGTGCTATAGAAGACAGAGACCTTTACGAGCAGTACTTC. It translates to CSAIEDRDLYEQYF.

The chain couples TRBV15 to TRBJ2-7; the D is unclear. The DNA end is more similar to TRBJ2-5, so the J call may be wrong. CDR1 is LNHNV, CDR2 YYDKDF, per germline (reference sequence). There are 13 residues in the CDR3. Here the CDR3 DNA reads TGTGCCACCGGGATTCTGACACAAGAGACCCAGTACTTC. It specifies CATGILTQETQYF.

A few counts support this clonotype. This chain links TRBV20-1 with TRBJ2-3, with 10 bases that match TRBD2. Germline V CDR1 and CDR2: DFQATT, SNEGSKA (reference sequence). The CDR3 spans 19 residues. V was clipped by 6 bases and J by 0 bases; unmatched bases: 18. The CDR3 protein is CSATLFIASGGHSTDTQYF. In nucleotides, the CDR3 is TGCAGTGCAACCCTCTTCATCGCTAGCGGGGGACACAGCACAGATACGCAGTATTTT.

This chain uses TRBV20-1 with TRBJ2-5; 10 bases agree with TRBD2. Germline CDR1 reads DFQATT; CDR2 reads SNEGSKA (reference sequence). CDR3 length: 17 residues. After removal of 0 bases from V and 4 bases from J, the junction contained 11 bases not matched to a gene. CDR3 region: CSARDPLLLAGAETQYF. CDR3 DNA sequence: TGCAGTGCTAGAGATCCCCTCCTCCTAGCGGGGGCAGAGACCCAGTACTTC.

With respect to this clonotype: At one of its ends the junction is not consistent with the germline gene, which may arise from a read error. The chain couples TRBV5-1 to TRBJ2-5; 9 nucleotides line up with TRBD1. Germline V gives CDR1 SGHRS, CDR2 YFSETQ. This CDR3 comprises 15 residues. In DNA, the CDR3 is TGCACCAGCAGCTTGGACGGGACAGGGAAAGAGACCCAGTACTTC. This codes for CTSSLDGTGKETQYF.

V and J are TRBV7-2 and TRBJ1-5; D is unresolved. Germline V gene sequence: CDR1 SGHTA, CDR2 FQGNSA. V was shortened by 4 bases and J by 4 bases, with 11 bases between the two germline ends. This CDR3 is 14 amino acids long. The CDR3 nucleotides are TGTGCCAGCAGCTCCGGGTCTCGGAATCAGCCCCAGCATTTT. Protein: CASSSGSRNQPQHF.

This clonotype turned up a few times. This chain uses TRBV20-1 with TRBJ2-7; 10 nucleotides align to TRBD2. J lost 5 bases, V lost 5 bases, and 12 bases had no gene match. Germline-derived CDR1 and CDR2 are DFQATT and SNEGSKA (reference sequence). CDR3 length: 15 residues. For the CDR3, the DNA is TGCAGTGCTGGCCGAGGGCTAGCGGGGGACAACGAGCAGTACTTC. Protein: CSAGRGLAGDNEQYF.

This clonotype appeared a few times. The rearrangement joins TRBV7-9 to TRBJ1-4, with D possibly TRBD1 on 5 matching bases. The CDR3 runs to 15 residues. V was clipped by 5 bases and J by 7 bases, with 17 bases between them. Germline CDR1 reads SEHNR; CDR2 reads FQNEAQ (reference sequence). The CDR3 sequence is CASSHGTGGREKLFF. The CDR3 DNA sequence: TGTGCCAGCAGCCACGGGACGGGGGGACGTGAAAAACTGTTTTTT.

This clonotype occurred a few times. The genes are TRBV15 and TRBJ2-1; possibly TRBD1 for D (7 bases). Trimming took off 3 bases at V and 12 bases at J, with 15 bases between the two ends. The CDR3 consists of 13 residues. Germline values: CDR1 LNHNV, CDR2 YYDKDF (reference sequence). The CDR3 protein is CATSRDRTTWQFF. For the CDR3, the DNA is TGTGCCACCAGCAGGGACAGGACTACGTGGCAGTTCTTC.

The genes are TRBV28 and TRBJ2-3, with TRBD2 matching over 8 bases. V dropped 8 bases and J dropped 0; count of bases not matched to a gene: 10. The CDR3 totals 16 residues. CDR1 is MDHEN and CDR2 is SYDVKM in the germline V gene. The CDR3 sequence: CASLPGLGSSTDTQYF. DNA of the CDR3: TGTGCCAGCCTCCCGGGACTAGGATCTAGCACAGATACGCAGTATTTT.

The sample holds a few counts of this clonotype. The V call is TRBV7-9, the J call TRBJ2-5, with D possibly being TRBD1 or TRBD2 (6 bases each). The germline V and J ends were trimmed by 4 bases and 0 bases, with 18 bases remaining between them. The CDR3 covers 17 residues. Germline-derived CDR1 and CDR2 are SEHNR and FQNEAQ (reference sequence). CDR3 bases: TGTGCCAGCAGCTCCGCCGGCGGGACACCATACCAAGAGACCCAGTACTTC. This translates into CASSSAGGTPYQETQYF.